This entry is about one T cell receptor beta chain. Its antigen is unknown. On sorted subsets, replicate PCRs used 200 to 250 ng DNA, or roughly 30,000 T cell genomes. Study processing details: In the immunoSEQ data, sequences were junction-only and lacked quality scores, so filtering differed. Produced via immunoSEQ multiplex PCR; TCRdb's table is partial and in-frame only. V and J calls and clone size are those listed in that table; D and trimming were worked out from the DNA. The sample includes around 2,000,000 clones, 85% to 95% of them seen just once. The germline CDR1 and CDR2 sequences are SGHRS and YFSETQ. The CDR3 is 15 residues long. Trimming removed 1 base from V and 1 base from J, with 11 bases in between. The data were obtained in a study of shared clonotypes between healthy human individuals. Study outcomes and limitations: The study generally estimated greater richness for naive than memory subsets. Across several donors, naive CD4 shared roughly 5%, naive CD8 less than 4%, memory CD4 roughly 2.5%, memory CD8 0.4%.

J is TRBJ1-1 and V is TRBV5-1, with D uncertain. This TCR was sampled from a man younger than 30 in good health. Sequencing input: naive CD4+ T cells sorted from blood. Subset defined: CD45RA+ positively selected. The CDR3 nucleotides read TGCGCCAGCAGCTTGACGAGGGTCCGGAACACTGAAGCTTTCTTT. Translation gives CASSLTRVRNTEAFF.